These 2 T cell receptor beta chains originate from one sample sequenced in a study of tumor-infiltrating lymphocytes in localized non-small cell lung cancer. The repertoire was sequenced with immunoSEQ multiplex PCR; TCRdb's copy has only in-frame clones and lacks some. The sample records some 29,000 clones, 70% to 90% being singletons. Sequenced material: lung tumor tissue. The receptors originated from a human donor with non-small cell lung cancer.

V usage is TRBV28 and J usage is TRBJ1-1; D may be TRBD1 (5 bases). Per germline, CDR1 MDHEN and CDR2 SYDVKM. V was shortened by 6 bases and J by 3 bases, with 14 bases between the two germline ends. The CDR3 length is 14 residues. CDR3 nucleotide sequence: TGTGCCAGCAGGCCCTCAGGGTGGGACACTGAAGCTTTCTTT. This codes for CASRPSGWDTEAFF.

The V call is TRBV6-5, the J call TRBJ1-3; D unresolved. Germline CDR1 MNHEY, CDR2 SVGAGI. This CDR3 is 15 amino acids long. Trimming took off 2 bases at V and 0 bases at J, with 8 bases between the two ends. Here the CDR3 DNA reads TGTGCCAGCAGTTACGCATCCGGCTCTGGAAACACCATATATTTT. Amino acids: CASSYASGSGNTIYF.